Presented here are 31 T cell receptor beta chains from one specimen sequenced in a study of neurological immune-mediated disorders. TCRdb re-called the 5' RACE reads through MiXCR, storing one row per CDR3 protein. The data hold more than 45,000 distinct CDR3 sequences, with approximately 4% observed a single time. Sequences were obtained from PBMCs. These receptors all stem from a young woman with multiple sclerosis.

In its sample, this clonotype was seen many times. The chain uses TRBV7-2 and TRBJ2-7; unclear D gene. The germline V gene has CDR1 SGHTA and CDR2 FQGNSA. The CDR3 extends over 13 amino acids. The V end lost 1 base, the J end lost 4 bases, and 8 bases lay between the germline ends. DNA for the CDR3: TGTGCCAGCAGCTTAGTGCCCGGGTACGAGCAGTACTTC. It translates to CASSLVPGYEQYF.

This clonotype showed up many times. This chain uses TRBV5-5 with TRBJ1-1; TRBD1 matches 10 bases. The trim removed 0 bases at V and 4 bases at J, leaving 15 bases unmatched. Germline loops: CDR1 SGHKS, CDR2 YYEKEE (reference sequence). The CDR3 is 19 residues long. CDR3 sequence: CASSLAETGGEMSFTEAFF. CDR3 nucleotides: TGTGCCAGCAGCTTGGCCGAGACAGGGGGCGAAATGAGTTTCACTGAAGCTTTCTTT. Looking up the rest from reference TRBV5-5 and TRBJ1-1 gives the full variable domain: DAGVTQSPTHLIKTRGQQVTLRCSPISGHKSVSWYQQVLGQGPQFIFQYYEKEERGRGNFPDRFSARQFPNYSSELNVNALLLGDSALYLCASSLAETGGEMSFTEAFFGQGTRLTVV.

As to this clonotype: The junction and the germline gene differ at one end; a read error may be behind it. The rearrangement uses TRBV7-8 and TRBJ1-6, with unresolved D. Germline V CDR1 and CDR2: SGHVS, FQNEAQ. CDR3 length equals 17 residues. In DNA, the CDR3 is TGTGCCAGCAGCTTAGGCGGGTTAAGCTCCTATAATTCACCCCTCAACTTT. Residues: CASSLGGLSSYNSPLNF. Drawing the rest from reference TRBV7-8 and TRBJ1-6, the complete variable domain is GAGVSQSPRYKVAKRGQDVALRCDPISGHVSLFWYQQALGQGPEFLTYFQNEAQLDKSGLPSDRFFAERPEGSVSTLKIQRTQQEDSAVYLCASSLGGLSSYNSPLNFGNGTRLTVT.

Many counts were recorded for this clonotype. The CDR3 sequence is CSGGGGRTEAFF. The DNA of the CDR3 is TGCAGTGGGGGGGGAGGAAGGACTGAAGCTTTCTTT. The V gene is TRBV29-1, the J gene TRBJ1-1; D is possibly TRBD1 (5 bases). Germline V gene data show CDR1 as SQVTM and CDR2 as ANQGSEA. The CDR3 loop spans 12 amino acids.

This clonotype appeared many times. This rearrangement joins TRBV6-2 or TRBV6-3 to TRBJ1-1, with a possible D match to TRBD1 (5 bases). Germline-derived CDR1 and CDR2 are MNHEY and SVGEGT. CDR3 length equals 21 residues. Trimming took off 2 bases at V and 1 base at J, with 29 bases between the two ends. The CDR3 DNA is TGTGCCAGCAGTTACCTTCTTCAGGGCCAGGGAAGTCTACCGTCGAACACTGAAGCTTTCTTT. Translation gives CASSYLLQGQGSLPSNTEAFF.

In this sample, this clonotype turned up many times. The chain employs TRBV5-5 and TRBJ2-1; D is possibly TRBD2 (6 bases). V was trimmed by 4 bases and J by 0 bases, leaving 14 bases between them. CDR1 and CDR2 from the germline V gene are SGHKS and YYEKEE (reference sequence). This CDR3 contains 16 residues. The CDR3 region is CASSRGHGSSYNEQFF. CDR3 nucleotide sequence: TGTGCCAGCAGCCGCGGACACGGGAGCTCCTACAATGAGCAGTTCTTC.

This clonotype was seen many times. The chain joins TRBV10-3 to TRBJ1-1; D call uncertain. Trimming took off 3 bases at V and 1 base at J, with 9 bases between the two ends. The CDR3 loop spans 14 amino acids. Germline values: CDR1 ENHRY, CDR2 SYGVKD. CDR3 sequence (DNA): TGTGCCATCAGTGATGAGGGTAGGAACACTGAAGCTTTCTTT. The encoded protein is CAISDEGRNTEAFF.

This clonotype showed up many times. This CDR3 reads CAIGARGGAEAFF. The CDR3 nucleotides read TGTGCCATCGGGGCCCGCGGCGGCGCTGAAGCTTTCTTT. The chain joins TRBV10-3 to TRBJ1-1, with a tentative D call TRBD1 (5 bases). Germline loops: CDR1 ENHRY, CDR2 SYGVKD. The V and J ends lost 8 bases and 6 bases respectively, with 16 bases between them. The CDR3 sequence is 13 residues long.

In its sample, this clonotype was seen many times. This chain uses TRBV7-8 with TRBJ2-3; the match to TRBD2 covers 13 bases. The CDR3 has 20 amino acids. V lost 1 base to trimming and J lost 6 bases; unmatched junction nucleotides: 16. Germline V lookup: CDR1 SGHVS, CDR2 FQNEAQ. Written as DNA, the CDR3 is TGTGCCAGCAGCTTAGGCGCTCAACTAGCGGGGGGGCGCCCGACCGATACGCAGTATTTT. Amino acids: CASSLGAQLAGGRPTDTQYF.

This clonotype has a count of ten or more. This rearrangement joins TRBV7-6 to TRBJ2-7, with D possibly being TRBD2 (6 bases). Per germline, CDR1 SGHVS and CDR2 FNYEAQ. This CDR3 is built from 15 residues. Trimming cost V 1 base and J 0 bases, with 10 bases left between them. The CDR3 DNA reads as TGTGCCAGCAGCTTAGAAGGTAGCGGCTCCTACGAGCAGTACTTC. It translates to CASSLEGSGSYEQYF.

Notes on this clonotype: The CDR3 end shows no conserved phenylalanine or tryptophan, and so a read error is likely. This chain links TRBV7-6 with TRBJ2-4; TRBD2 matches 9 bases. Trimming removed 5 bases from V and 6 bases from J; junction bases left unmatched: 14. There are 17 residues in the CDR3. CDR1 is SGHVS, CDR2 FNYEAQ, per germline. This chain's CDR3 is CASSPRTSEGQGNIQYC. CDR3 sequence (DNA): TGTGCCAGCAGCCCCCGGACTAGCGAGGGGCAGGGAAACATTCAGTACTGC.

This clonotype was recorded at least ten times. J is TRBJ2-1 and V is TRBV7-6; D is possibly TRBD1 (5 bases). The CDR3 totals 15 residues. CDR1 and CDR2 from the germline V gene are SGHVS and FNYEAQ. The V gene lost 7 bases and the J gene lost 5 bases, with 18 bases spanning the gap. CDR3 sequence reads: CASNKYAGSHNEQFF. For the CDR3, the DNA is TGTGCCAGCAACAAATACGCAGGGTCCCACAATGAGCAGTTCTTC.

This clonotype was seen repeatedly, ten times or more. V is TRBV5-6 and J is TRBJ2-4, with no clear D. V lost 3 bases and J 0 bases, leaving 10 bases between the germline ends. Germline loops: CDR1 SGHDT, CDR2 YYEEEE. The CDR3 totals 15 residues. As DNA, the CDR3 is TGTGCCAGCAGCTACCCGACACAAGCCAAAAACATTCAGTACTTC. Translating gives CASSYPTQAKNIQYF. The whole variable domain, filled in from reference TRBV5-6 and TRBJ2-4, reads DAGVTQSPTHLIKTRGQQVTLRCSPKSGHDTVSWYQQALGQGPQFIFQYYEEEERQRGNFPDRFSGHQFPNYSSELNVNALLLGDSALYLCASSYPTQAKNIQYFGAGTRLSVL.

This clonotype was detected ten times or more. This chain joins TRBV12-3 or TRBV12-4 and TRBJ1-2; the D gene is possibly TRBD1 (6 bases). The CDR3 covers 15 residues. Trimming left V 7 bases short and J 1 base short, with 16 bases between. CDR3 region: CASTRGGIFNYGYTF. The CDR3 DNA follows: TGTGCCAGCACCAGAGGGGGAATTTTTAACTATGGCTACACCTTC.

This clonotype was seen ten or more times. The V and J genes are TRBV7-2 and TRBJ1-5; weak D call: TRBD1 (6 bases). CDR3 length: 14 residues. Germline CDR1 is SGHTA and CDR2 is FQGNSA. V lost 5 bases and J 6 bases, leaving 14 bases between the germline ends. CDR3 residues: CASSPEGGGQPQHF. In nucleotides, the CDR3 is TGTGCCAGCAGCCCAGAGGGGGGCGGTCAGCCCCAGCATTTT.

This clonotype was seen many times. The chain combines TRBV28 with TRBJ2-5; D unclear. V was cut by 2 bases and J by 6 bases, with 16 bases left in between. This CDR3 is built from 15 residues. Germline CDR1 MDHEN, CDR2 SYDVKM. CDR3 region: CASSLIGQSRKTQYF. CDR3 bases: TGTGCCAGCAGTTTAATAGGCCAGTCCCGTAAGACCCAGTACTTC.

This clonotype appeared many times. V usage is TRBV5-1 and J usage is TRBJ2-2, with no clear D. The germline V and J ends were trimmed by 0 bases and 7 bases, with 7 bases remaining between them. The CDR3 has 13 residues. From germline, CDR1 is SGHRS and CDR2 YFSETQ. The CDR3 spells CASSLVGGGELFF. DNA for the CDR3: TGCGCCAGCAGCTTGGTGGGCGGCGGGGAGCTGTTTTTT.

The chain uses TRBV6-6 and TRBJ1-5; D is unresolved. This CDR3 region has 12 residues. Trimming removed 11 bases at V and 3 bases at J, with 11 bases between. CDR1 and CDR2 from the germline V gene are MNHNY and SVGAGI (reference sequence). The CDR3 is CAASPINQPQHF. CDR3 DNA sequence: TGTGCCGCTAGCCCTATCAATCAGCCCCAGCATTTT.

This clonotype was seen at least ten times. The chain carries TRBV7-8 and TRBJ2-7; TRBD2 aligns across 7 bases. CDR3 size: 13 residues. V lost 7 bases to trimming and J lost 3 bases; unmatched junction nucleotides: 6. Germline V gene sequence: CDR1 SGHVS, CDR2 FQNEAQ. DNA for the CDR3: TGTGCCAGCACTCCCAGCGGGAACTACGAGCAGTACTTC. This sequence encodes CASTPSGNYEQYF.

There are many counts of this clonotype. The chain uses TRBV7-9 and TRBJ1-5; D is ambiguous. In germline, CDR1 is SEHNR, CDR2 FQNEAQ (reference sequence). The V end was cut by 7 bases, the J end by 5 bases, with 9 bases between. The CDR3 is 12 residues long. The CDR3 DNA is TGTGCCAGCACCTTTGCTGATCAGCCCCAGCATTTT. Translated, it gives CASTFADQPQHF. Looking up the rest from reference TRBV7-9 and TRBJ1-5 gives the full variable domain: DTGVSQNPRHKITKRGQNVTFRCDPISEHNRLYWYRQTLGQGPEFLTYFQNEAQLEKSRLLSDRFSAERPKGSFSTLEIQRTEQGDSAMYLCASTFADQPQHFGDGTRLSIL.

A few counts support this clonotype. A read error may explain this, as a much larger clone is one base away. This sequence joins TRBV5-1 and TRBJ2-7; D remains unclear. Germline V gives CDR1 SGHRS, CDR2 YFSETQ. The CDR3 extends over 12 amino acids. Between the trimmed V and J ends, which lost 3 bases and 3 bases, there was a span of 7 bases. CDR3 amino acids: CASSSKGYEQYF. The CDR3 coding sequence is TGCGCCAGCAGCTCAAAGGGCTACGAGCAGTACTTC.

There are many counts of this clonotype. The chain couples TRBV14 to TRBJ2-5; D gene ambiguous. CDR1 SGHDN and CDR2 FVKESK come from the germline V gene. This CDR3 region has 12 residues. The V and J ends lost 2 bases and 2 bases respectively, with 3 bases between them. In nucleotides, the CDR3 is TGTGCCAGCAGCCAACGACAAGAGACCCAGTACTTC. Translated, it gives CASSQRQETQYF.

This clonotype has a count of ten or more. The chain employs TRBV6-5 and TRBJ1-5, with 11 bases identical to TRBD1. Looked up from germline, CDR1 is MNHEY and CDR2 is SVGAGI. Trimming cost V 5 bases and J 4 bases; bases outside gene matches: 10. The CDR3 covers 17 residues. CDR3: CASSKTPGTGGNQPQHF. In DNA, the CDR3 is TGTGCCAGCAGTAAAACGCCCGGGACAGGGGGGAATCAGCCCCAGCATTTT.

This clonotype was picked up many times. One end of the junction fails to match germline, which may point to a read error. This chain uses TRBV20-1 with TRBJ2-7; 10 bases are shared with TRBD2. This CDR3 is 14 amino acids long. Germline CDR1 reads DFQATT; CDR2 reads SNEGSKA (reference sequence). Here the CDR3 reads CSARGLADWGEQYF. The DNA of the CDR3 is TGCAGTGCAAGAGGACTAGCGGACTGGGGCGAGCAGTACTTC.

In this sample, this clonotype turned up many times. The chain is built from TRBV29-1 and TRBJ1-1; possible D gene TRBD1, 5 bases. The germline CDR1 and CDR2 sequences are SQVTM and ANQGSEA. V was clipped by 4 bases and J by 4 bases, with 13 bases between them. This CDR3 contains 13 residues. The CDR3 reads CSVAPGIVTEAFF. CDR3 sequence (DNA): TGCAGCGTTGCCCCAGGGATAGTCACTGAAGCTTTCTTT.

This clonotype was observed at least ten times. V is TRBV12-3 or TRBV12-4 and J is TRBJ2-5; a possible D gene is TRBD2 (7 bases). V lost 7 bases to trimming and J lost 5 bases, with 17 bases between them. CDR3 length: 14 amino acids. The CDR3 DNA sequence: TGTGCCAGCACGAGCGGGGCCCAGGGGGAGACCCAGTACTTC. It is translated as CASTSGAQGETQYF.

This clonotype was recorded at least ten times. This sequence joins TRBV7-8 and TRBJ2-7; weak D call: TRBD1 (6 bases). Per germline, CDR1 SGHVS and CDR2 FQNEAQ. The CDR3 contains 13 residues. V was shortened by 4 bases and J by 7 bases, with 14 bases between the two germline ends. Here the CDR3 reads CASSSQGSGEQYF. The CDR3, as DNA: TGTGCCAGCAGCTCACAGGGTTCAGGGGAGCAGTACTTC.

This clonotype was recorded many times. The chain uses TRBV7-2 and TRBJ2-3, with D perhaps TRBD2 (6 bases). This CDR3 has 14 amino acids. Germline V gene lookup returns CDR1 SGHTA and CDR2 FQGNSA. Trimming left V 1 base short and J 4 bases short, with 9 bases between. The CDR3 region is CASSLEWGADTQYF. In DNA form, the CDR3 reads TGTGCCAGCAGCTTAGAATGGGGGGCAGATACGCAGTATTTT.

This clonotype has at least ten counts. V gene TRBV29-1 combines with J gene TRBJ1-4; D remains unclear. The CDR3 is 13 amino acids. The V end was cut by 0 bases, the J end by 8 bases, with 10 bases between. CDR1 SQVTM and CDR2 ANQGSEA come from the germline V gene. The CDR3 DNA reads TGCAGCGTTGAAGATCTTCGGTCAGAAAAACTGTTTTTT. Protein sequence: CSVEDLRSEKLFF.

The chain joins TRBV4-1 to TRBJ2-1, with TRBD2 identical over 11 bases. The CDR3 contains 16 residues. Germline CDR1 MGHRA, CDR2 YSYEKL. J was trimmed by 6 bases and V by 4 bases; bases with no gene match: 8. The CDR3 DNA is TGCGCCAGCAGCCGCTTCTCTAGCGGGAGGCCCAATGAGCAGTTCTTC. Protein sequence: CASSRFSSGRPNEQFF.

Of note for this clonotype: Mismatch with germline at one junction end may stem from a read error. The genes are TRBV5-1 and TRBJ2-3; possible D gene TRBD1, 5 bases. The germline V gene has CDR1 SGHRS and CDR2 YFSETQ. The CDR3 loop spans 14 amino acids. The DNA of the CDR3 is TGCGCCAGCAGGTTGGGCAGGGATACAGATACGCAGTATTTT. Its protein product is CASRLGRDTDTQYF.